These T cell receptor beta chains were read from a single sample in a study of CD8 T cells in ankylosing spondylitis. TCRdb redid the calling of the 5' RACE reads with MiXCR, one entry per CDR3 protein. This sample carries hundreds of thousands of distinct CDR3 sequences, 20% to 30% of them seen once, and the ten largest clones take 0.75% to 0.9%. Sequenced material: blood, either unsorted or a sorted T cell fraction (not recorded which). Every receptor here comes from a male donor with ankylosing spondylitis. Each CDR3 is given with its conserved first and last residue. A D gene is named only where the DNA matches it firmly. Clone size, where shown, is once, few, many, or a class for clones that have expanded.

D gene	clone size	CDR3 length	J gene	V gene	CDR3 protein	CDR3 DNA
-	few	13	TRBJ2-1	TRBV12-3/TRBV12-4	CASSSFLGGALFF	TGTGCCAGCAGCAGTTTTCTGGGGGGAGCCCTGTTCTTC
-	-	17	TRBJ2-2	TRBV5-6	CASSRGTSDSNTGELFF	TGTGCCAGCAGCCGAGGGACTTCCGATTCGAACACCGGGGAGCTGTTTTTT
TRBD2	once	15	TRBJ2-3	TRBV10-3	CAISDPGTTRDTQYF	TGTGCCATCAGTGACCCAGGGACTACGAGAGATACGCAGTATTTT
-	few	11	TRBJ2-2	TRBV29-1	CSGTNTGELFF	TGCAGCGGGACTAACACCGGGGAGCTGTTTTTT
-	-	15	TRBJ2-1	TRBV11-2	CASSLDVSSYNEQFF	TGTGCCAGCAGCCTGGACGTGAGCTCCTACAATGAGCAGTTCTTC
-	few	13	TRBJ1-2	TRBV5-1	CASRPRFDYGYTF	TGCGCCAGCAGGCCTCGGTTTGACTATGGCTACACCTTC
TRBD1	few	15	TRBJ1-1	TRBV7-9	CASSVPTGGRTEAFF	TGTGCCAGCAGCGTCCCGACAGGGGGGCGCACTGAAGCTTTCTTT
-	many	15	TRBJ1-4	TRBV10-2	CASSEPGREKEKLFF	TGCGCCAGCAGTGAGCCAGGTCGGGAGAAGGAAAAACTGTTTTTT
TRBD2	-	15	TRBJ2-7	TRBV5-1	CASSLGLADTYEQYF	TGCGCCAGCAGCTTGGGACTAGCGGATACCTACGAGCAGTACTTC
-	few	13	TRBJ1-2	TRBV3-1	CASSQEPGYGYTF	TGTGCCAGCAGCCAAGAACCGGGCTATGGCTACACCTTC
-	few	18	TRBJ2-6	TRBV5-1	CASSPAGFWGAGANVLTF	TGCGCCAGCAGCCCGGCAGGGTTTTGGGGAGCTGGGGCCAACGTCCTGACTTTC
TRBD2	-	16	TRBJ2-3	TRBV20-1	CSATRSAGGWSDTQYF	TGCAGTGCCACTCGGTCAGCGGGAGGGTGGTCAGATACGCAGTATTTT
-	-	14	TRBJ2-2	TRBV27	CASSPSFGTGELFF	TGTGCCAGCAGTCCCAGCTTCGGGACCGGGGAGCTGTTTTTT
TRBD2	-	16	TRBJ2-7	TRBV11-2	CASSWGLAEAGGEQYF	TGTGCCAGCAGCTGGGGACTAGCGGAGGCGGGTGGCGAGCAGTACTTC
TRBD1	few	14	TRBJ1-4	TRBV10-3	CAIRPGQGSEKLFF	TGTGCCATCAGGCCGGGACAGGGGAGTGAAAAACTGTTTTTT
TRBD1	-	13	TRBJ1-1	TRBV20-1	CSASVDRGTEAFF	TGCAGTGCTAGTGTGGACAGGGGTACTGAAGCTTTCTTT
-	few	12	TRBJ1-2	TRBV20-1	CSAEIRLYGYTF	TGCAGTGCGGAGATCCGGCTCTATGGCTACACCTTC
-	-	15	TRBJ2-7	TRBV5-1	CASSLDGGQSYEQYF	TGCGCCAGCAGCTTGGATGGGGGGCAATCCTACGAGCAGTACTTC
-	few	13	TRBJ2-7	TRBV24-1	CATSLSGRYEQYF	TGTGCCACCAGTCTGTCGGGGCGGTACGAGCAGTACTTC
-	-	14	TRBJ2-1	TRBV7-2	CASSSGRPPVEQFF	TGTGCCAGCAGCTCGGGACGGCCTCCCGTGGAGCAGTTCTTC
TRBD2	few	17	TRBJ2-1	TRBV5-1	CASSLQMTSGSGDEQFF	TGCGCCAGCAGCTTACAAATGACTAGCGGTAGCGGGGATGAGCAGTTCTTC
-	many	13	TRBJ1-1	TRBV3-1	CASSQVMNTEAFF	TGTGCCAGCAGCCAGGTAATGAACACTGAAGCTTTCTTT
-	-	13	TRBJ1-5	TRBV27	CASSFQGGQPQHF	TGTGCCAGCAGTTTCCAGGGCGGACAGCCCCAGCATTTT
-	-	14	TRBJ2-5	TRBV20-1	CSARGELYQETQYF	TGCAGTGCCAGGGGGGAGCTGTACCAAGAGACCCAGTACTTC
-	few	12	TRBJ1-1	TRBV10-2	CASSDTSTEAFF	TGCGCCAGCAGTGATACCAGCACTGAAGCTTTCTTT
TRBD2	-	15	TRBJ2-2	TRBV27	CASRGLAEHTGELFF	TGTGCCAGCAGGGGACTAGCGGAGCACACCGGGGAGCTGTTTTTT
-	few	15	TRBJ1-4	TRBV24-1	CATSDSSTGGEKLFF	TGTGCCACCAGTGATTCGTCGACAGGCGGTGAAAAACTGTTTTTT